The 10 T cell receptor beta chains below all came from one sample that was sequenced in a study of T cell changes during pregnancy in multiple sclerosis (dated by TCRdb to about 2019). The library was produced with the immunoSEQ multiplex PCR assay. As stored in TCRdb, this immuneACCESS dataset retains in-frame rearrangements with V and J assigned. A fraction of the clones does not appear; measured against another copy, unresolved V genes explain less than half of the discrepancy, and the remainder lacks a known reason. Counted in this sample were tens of thousands of clones; 90% to 95% of them appeared once. The ten largest clonotypes hold roughly 2.5% of the sample. This material consisted of peripheral blood, taken in the first trimester of pregnancy. The origin of the receptors is a female donor with multiple sclerosis, enrolled in a pregnancy study.

The chain combines TRBV5-6 with TRBJ2-1, with D possibly matching TRBD2 (5 bases). The CDR3 extends over 14 amino acids. The ends were cut back, 6 bases at V and 3 bases at J, with 13 bases in the middle. Germline V CDR1 and CDR2: SGHDT, YYEEEE. The CDR3 DNA follows: TGTGCCAGCATCGCGTCCCGGGACTACAATGAGCAGTTCTTC. This gives the protein CASIASRDYNEQFF.

This rearrangement joins TRBV5-1 to TRBJ2-5; 10 bases line up with TRBD2. This CDR3 has 17 amino acids. Trimming cost V 1 base and J 5 bases; bases outside gene matches: 11. Looked up from germline, CDR1 is SGHRS and CDR2 is YFSETQ. CDR3 in amino acids: CASSLQAGGSLGETQYF. The CDR3 nucleotides are TGCGCCAGCAGCTTGCAAGCGGGAGGGTCCTTGGGGGAGACCCAGTACTTC.

A few counts support this clone. The gene calls are TRBV4-3 and TRBJ1-1; D perhaps matches TRBD1 (5 bases). Germline V CDR1 and CDR2: LGHNA, YSLEER. V dropped 0 bases and J dropped 8 bases, with 13 bases sitting between them. CDR3 length: 14 residues. CDR3 sequence (DNA): TGCGCCAGCAGCCAAGAGGGAGGGGTATTAGAAGCTTTCTTT. Protein: CASSQEGGVLEAFF.

This clone was seen more than once but under ten times. The chain combines TRBV2 with TRBJ1-1; D not certain. This CDR3 is built from 15 residues. V was cut by 6 bases and J by 4 bases, with 18 bases left in between. From germline, CDR1 is SNHLY and CDR2 FYNNEI. The CDR3 region is CASSPRIEGGTEAFF. CDR3 sequence (DNA): TGTGCCAGCAGCCCCCGGATTGAGGGAGGCACTGAAGCTTTCTTT.

This clone was detected a few times. CDR3 protein: CASSKTGSSEYF. The CDR3 bases are TGTGCCAGCAGTAAGACAGGTTCAAGTGAGTACTTC. This chain connects TRBV28 to TRBJ2-7, with a possible D match to TRBD1 (6 bases). The germline gives CDR1 MDHEN, CDR2 SYDVKM. The V end was cut by 5 bases, the J end by 11 bases, with 16 bases between. The CDR3 has 12 residues.

Of note for this clone: Other DNA sequences in the same sample also yield this CDR3. CDR3 sequence (DNA): TGCGCCAGCAGCTTAGACGGGACAGGGAGCTCCTACGAGCAGTACTTC. This translates into CASSLDGTGSSYEQYF. The chain carries TRBV5-1 and TRBJ2-7; 9 nucleotides line up with TRBD1. The CDR3 is 16 residues long. The germline V gene has CDR1 SGHRS and CDR2 YFSETQ. Trimming removed 2 bases from V and 0 bases from J; junction bases left unmatched: 6.

This clone has only a few counts. The DNA for the CDR3 is TGTGCCAGCAGCTTCAACAGGGAATACGAGCAGTACTTC. Protein: CASSFNREYEQYF. This chain connects TRBV5-5 to TRBJ2-7, with D possibly matching TRBD1 (6 bases). The CDR3 consists of 13 residues. The germline V gene encodes CDR1 SGHKS and CDR2 YYEKEE (reference sequence). Trimming pared 2 bases from V and 4 bases from J, leaving 10 bases between.

The chain is built from TRBV28 and TRBJ1-5; D uncertain. Germline values: CDR1 MDHEN, CDR2 SYDVKM. This CDR3 has 13 amino acids. V was trimmed by 5 bases and J by 11 bases, leaving 16 bases between them. This CDR3 reads CASSTPTALSQHF. The CDR3 DNA sequence: TGTGCCAGCAGTACACCGACTGCTCTGTCCCAGCATTTT.

This sequence joins TRBV11-3 and TRBJ2-1; TRBD1 is a possible D gene (5 bases). The V gene lost 8 bases and the J gene lost 5 bases, with 19 bases spanning the gap. The CDR3 covers 15 residues. Germline V gene lookup returns CDR1 SGHNT and CDR2 YENEEA. This chain's CDR3 is CASSASRAYHNEQFF. The CDR3 region has the DNA TGTGCCAGCTCAGCCTCCAGGGCCTATCACAATGAGCAGTTCTTC.

This chain links TRBV7-9 with TRBJ2-1; D is perhaps TRBD1 (6 bases). The ends were cut back, 5 bases at V and 0 bases at J, with 17 bases in the middle. There are 17 residues in the CDR3. Per germline, CDR1 SEHNR and CDR2 FQNEAQ (reference sequence). The CDR3: CASSPRPDRASYNEQFF. As DNA, the CDR3 is TGTGCCAGCAGCCCCCGGCCGGACAGAGCCTCCTACAATGAGCAGTTCTTC.